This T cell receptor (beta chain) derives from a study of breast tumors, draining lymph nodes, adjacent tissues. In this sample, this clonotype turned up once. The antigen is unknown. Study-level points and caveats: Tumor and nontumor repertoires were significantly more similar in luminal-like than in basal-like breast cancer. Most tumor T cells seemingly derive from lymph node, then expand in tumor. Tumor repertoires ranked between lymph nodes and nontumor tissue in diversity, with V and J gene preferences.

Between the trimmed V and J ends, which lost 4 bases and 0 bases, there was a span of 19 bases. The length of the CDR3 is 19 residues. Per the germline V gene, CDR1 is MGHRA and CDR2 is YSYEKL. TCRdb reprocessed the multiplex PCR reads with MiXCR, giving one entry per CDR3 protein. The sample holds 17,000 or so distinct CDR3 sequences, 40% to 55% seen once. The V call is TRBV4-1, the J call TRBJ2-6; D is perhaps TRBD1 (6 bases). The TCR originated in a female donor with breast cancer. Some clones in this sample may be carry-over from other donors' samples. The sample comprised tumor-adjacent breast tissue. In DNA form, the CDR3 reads TGCGCCAGCAGCCCACGAACAGGGCTACGAACCTCTGGGGCCAACGTCCTGACTTTC. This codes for CASSPRTGLRTSGANVLTF.